The 5 T cell receptor beta chains listed next were all sequenced from one sample in a study of post-analysis software for immune sequencing data. The study's findings and limits: The study found TRBV5-6, TRBV5-1 and TRBV20-1 among roughly 5 TRBV segments more frequent in patients than controls.

These receptors have no identified antigens. Unique molecular identifiers featured in each of the TCR beta cDNA libraries. MiXCR, run by TCRdb on the PCR reads, gives a single entry per CDR3 protein. The table has about 460,000 distinct CDR3 sequences, 45% seen once. Sequencing was done on a sample of blood. These receptors all come from a girl aged 5 to 17 with multiple sclerosis.

The chain carries TRBV27 and TRBJ2-1, with D uncertain. The CDR3 is 15 residues long. V lost 4 bases, J lost 10 bases, and 20 bases lay in between. Germline-derived CDR1 and CDR2 are MNHEY and SMNVEV (reference sequence). The CDR3 is CASSSPGRAIYEQFF. CDR3 in DNA: TGTGCCAGCAGTTCCCCCGGACGGGCGATCTACGAGCAGTTCTTC.

The genes are TRBV24-1 and TRBJ1-2; 8 nucleotides align to TRBD1. Germline CDR1 KGHDR, CDR2 SFDVKD. J lost 5 bases, V lost 3 bases, and 1 base had no gene match. The CDR3 spans 13 residues. The CDR3 sequence is CATSDQGAYGYTF. CDR3 sequence (DNA): TGTGCCACCAGTGATCAGGGGGCGTATGGCTACACCTTC.

The rearrangement joins TRBV4-1 to TRBJ2-2; TRBD2 agrees at 11 bases. Germline lookup yields CDR1 MGHRA and CDR2 YSYEKL. The CDR3 totals 17 residues. V shed 6 bases and J 6 bases; nucleotides not matched to a gene: 12. The CDR3 sequence: CASRHGLAGPGAGELFF. The CDR3 nucleotides read TGCGCCAGCAGACACGGACTAGCGGGCCCTGGGGCCGGGGAGCTGTTTTTT.

This clonotype was detected a few times. V and J are TRBV5-5 and TRBJ1-2, with a tentative D call TRBD1 (5 bases). V was trimmed by 3 bases and J by 1 base, leaving 25 bases between them. Germline loops: CDR1 SGHKS, CDR2 YYEKEE (reference sequence). The CDR3 has 19 amino acids. In DNA, the CDR3 is TGTGCCAGCAGCTCTGTGGGGACCGAAGGACAAAACTATAACTATGGCTACACCTTC. It yields the protein CASSSVGTEGQNYNYGYTF.

This clonotype was seen many times. V is TRBV28 and J is TRBJ2-7; no clear D gene. Germline loops: CDR1 MDHEN, CDR2 SYDVKM. This CDR3 contains 11 residues. V dropped 4 bases and J dropped 4 bases, with 5 bases sitting between them. The CDR3 DNA follows: TGTGCCAGCAGTTACGGATACGAGCAGTACTTC. Residues: CASSYGYEQYF.